These 20 T cell receptor beta chains were sequenced from one sample in a study of blood T cells in healthy people across ages. The second PCR ran roughly 6 to 11 cycles with a sample-barcoded 5' primer and J-beta primers. A single record per CDR3 protein comes from TCRdb applying MiXCR to the 5' RACE reads. The sample carries 1.2 million to 1.5 million distinct CDR3 sequences, approximately 63% recorded once. Sequencing was performed on blood. The receptors originated from a man younger than 30 in good health.

The J gene is TRBJ2-3, the V gene TRBV20-1; 9 bases agree with TRBD2. CDR1 is DFQATT, CDR2 SNEGSKA, per germline (reference sequence). The CDR3 totals 14 residues. V lost 7 bases, J lost 2 bases, and 7 bases stayed unmatched. CDR3 residues: CSGYSGSITDTQYF. The CDR3 nucleotides read TGCAGTGGGTATAGCGGGAGTATCACAGATACGCAGTATTTT.

This clonotype has only one observation. The chain carries TRBV6-2 or TRBV6-3 and TRBJ2-1; maybe TRBD2 (6 bases). Germline CDR1 reads MNHEY; CDR2 reads SVGEGT. The CDR3 is 14 amino acids. Trimming shortened V by 6 bases and J by 0 bases, and 9 bases separated the two germline ends. This CDR3 is CASRAAGSYNEQFF. DNA of the CDR3: TGTGCCAGCAGAGCAGCGGGCTCCTACAATGAGCAGTTCTTC.

The V call is TRBV29-1, the J call TRBJ1-6, with 7 bases that match TRBD1. From germline, CDR1 is SQVTM and CDR2 ANQGSEA. V shed 6 bases, J shed 7 bases, and the junction held 6 bases outside the gene matches. The CDR3 has 13 amino acids. The CDR3 region has the DNA TGCAGCGTGCGACAGGGAGGAAATTCACCCCTCCACTTT. This translates into CSVRQGGNSPLHF.

V is TRBV20-1 and J is TRBJ2-1; D not resolved. The length of the CDR3 is 11 residues. CDR1 DFQATT and CDR2 SNEGSKA come from the germline V gene (reference sequence). V was trimmed by 6 bases and J by 10 bases, leaving 13 bases between them. CDR3 region: CSAALGVEQFF. The CDR3 coding sequence is TGCAGTGCCGCCCTTGGGGTCGAGCAGTTCTTC.

This clonotype was observed a handful of times. This sequence joins TRBV3-1 and TRBJ2-7, with 8 bases identical to TRBD2. Trimming cost V 1 base and J 2 bases; bases outside gene matches: 4. Germline CDR1 and CDR2: LGHDT and YNNKEL (reference sequence). The length of the CDR3 is 15 residues. CDR3 sequence: CASSQGSGTTYEQYF. DNA of the CDR3: TGTGCCAGCAGCCAAGGTAGCGGGACAACCTACGAGCAGTACTTC.

This clonotype was counted between two and nine times. The chain carries TRBV20-1 and TRBJ2-7; 13 positions agree with TRBD2. The CDR3 has 17 amino acids. The ends lost 4 bases at V and 0 bases at J; junction bases unmatched: 9. CDR1 is DFQATT, CDR2 SNEGSKA, per germline (reference sequence). The CDR3 here is CSATPGTSGAGSYEQYF. The CDR3 nucleotides are TGCAGTGCTACGCCCGGGACTAGCGGGGCCGGCTCCTACGAGCAGTACTTC.

CDR3: CASSLPTGAGGQEGEQFF. CDR3 sequence (DNA): TGTGCCAGCAGCTTACCCACGGGAGCGGGAGGGCAAGAGGGTGAGCAGTTCTTC. The genes are TRBV7-9 and TRBJ2-1; 10 bases fit TRBD2. CDR3 size: 18 residues. Germline assignment: CDR1 SEHNR and CDR2 FQNEAQ (reference sequence). V dropped 2 bases and J dropped 9; count of bases not matched to a gene: 16.

V gene TRBV7-9 combines with J gene TRBJ2-7; 9 bases are a match to TRBD2. Unmatched junction bases numbered 4, after V lost 0 bases and J lost 1 base. The CDR3 consists of 16 residues. From germline, CDR1 is SEHNR and CDR2 FQNEAQ (reference sequence). The CDR3 loop is CASSLASGLASYEQYF. As DNA, the CDR3 is TGTGCCAGCAGCTTAGCCTCGGGACTAGCATCCTACGAGCAGTACTTC.

The genes are TRBV29-1 and TRBJ1-2, with D possibly TRBD1 on 6 matching bases. Germline CDR1 is SQVTM and CDR2 is ANQGSEA. The CDR3 loop spans 14 amino acids. Trimming took off 6 bases at V and 0 bases at J, with 14 bases between the two ends. The CDR3, as DNA: TGCAGCGTCCCTCACAGGGCTTCTAACTATGGCTACACCTTC. It specifies CSVPHRASNYGYTF.

The CDR3 region is CASSPIPEGELFF. The CDR3 DNA sequence: TGTGCCAGCTCGCCAATTCCTGAAGGAGAACTGTTTTTT. V is TRBV6-1 and J is TRBJ1-4; D remains ambiguous. V shed 8 bases and J shed 12 bases, with 19 bases lying between them. The CDR3 spans 13 residues. Germline CDR1 and CDR2: MNHNS and SASEGT.

The CDR3: CASSNFGLGGDEQFF. CDR3 nucleotide sequence: TGCGCCAGCAGCAATTTCGGACTAGGCGGTGATGAGCAGTTCTTC. The genes are TRBV4-3 and TRBJ2-1, with TRBD2 matching 7 bases. V lost 5 bases and J lost 8; bases outside the gene matches: 12. CDR3 length: 15 residues. Per the germline V gene, CDR1 is LGHNA and CDR2 is YSLEER.

The V call is TRBV14, the J call TRBJ1-1; D call uncertain. Trimming took 1 base from V and 7 from J, leaving 16 bases between them. The CDR3 runs to 15 residues. Germline V gives CDR1 SGHDN, CDR2 FVKESK. CDR3 sequence: CASSQVLSSALEAFF. DNA of the CDR3: TGTGCCAGCAGCCAAGTACTTAGCAGTGCCCTTGAAGCTTTCTTT. The whole variable domain, filled in from reference TRBV14 and TRBJ1-1, reads EAGVTQFPSHSVIEKGQTVTLRCDPISGHDNLYWYRRVMGKEIKFLLHFVKESKQDESGMPNNRFLAERTGGTYSTLKVQPAELEDSGVYFCASSQVLSSALEAFFGQGTRLTVV.

V is TRBV12-3 or TRBV12-4 and J is TRBJ2-5; either TRBD1 or TRBD2 may supply D (6 bases each). The V end lost 10 bases, the J end lost 4 bases, and 19 bases lay between the germline ends. The CDR3 is 14 amino acids. CDR3: CATRGHRAGETQYF. DNA for the CDR3: TGTGCCACCCGGGGGCATCGGGCCGGAGAGACCCAGTACTTC.

This clonotype turned up a few times. The gene calls are TRBV29-1 and TRBJ2-7; possibly TRBD2 for D (5 bases). The length of the CDR3 is 11 residues. Deletions cut 5 bases from V and 4 bases from J, with 9 bases between. Germline assignment: CDR1 SQVTM and CDR2 ANQGSEA. CDR3 sequence reads: CSVYRGYEQYF. CDR3 nucleotides: TGCAGCGTTTATCGGGGATACGAGCAGTACTTC.

Comments on this clonotype: A clone one base away is much larger, so this may be a read error. The chain employs TRBV5-5 and TRBJ2-3; a possible D gene is TRBD2 (5 bases). V dropped 4 bases and J dropped 5 bases, with 11 bases sitting between them. The CDR3 extends over 13 amino acids. CDR1 and CDR2 (germline): SGHKS, YYEKEE (reference sequence). The CDR3 sequence is CASSVWGEDTQYF. The CDR3, as DNA: TGTGCCAGCAGCGTGTGGGGAGAAGATACGCAGTATTTT.

The chain combines TRBV27 with TRBJ1-2, with 12 bases matching TRBD1. From germline, CDR1 is MNHEY and CDR2 SMNVEV (reference sequence). Trimming removed 1 base from V and 4 bases from J; junction bases left unmatched: 4. The CDR3 runs to 16 residues. The CDR3 DNA follows: TGTGCCAGCAGTTTATGGGGACAGGGGGCAGGCTATGGCTACACCTTC. Protein sequence: CASSLWGQGAGYGYTF.

This sequence joins TRBV27 and TRBJ1-6; D not certain. The CDR3 has 15 residues. V was cut by 2 bases and J by 5 bases, with 10 bases left in between. CDR1 MNHEY and CDR2 SMNVEV come from the germline V gene (reference sequence). Here the CDR3 reads CASSLGSLDNSPLHF. The CDR3 nucleotides read TGTGCCAGCAGTTTAGGGTCTTTGGATAATTCACCCCTCCACTTT.

This sequence joins TRBV27 and TRBJ2-1; tentatively, D is TRBD1 (6 bases). V was shortened by 5 bases and J by 5 bases, with 13 bases between the two germline ends. The CDR3 has 14 residues. Germline V gene data show CDR1 as MNHEY and CDR2 as SMNVEV (reference sequence). As DNA, the CDR3 is TGTGCCAGCAGTCTAGACAGGATAAACAATGAGCAGTTCTTC. Translated: CASSLDRINNEQFF.

In its sample, this clonotype was seen once. The chain is built from TRBV29-1 and TRBJ2-7; no clear D gene. Germline-derived CDR1 and CDR2 are SQVTM and ANQGSEA. The CDR3 sequence is 12 residues long. V gave up 5 bases and J gave up 10 bases, with 18 bases separating them. Written as DNA, the CDR3 is TGCAGCGTTCGGAGTGGCGGCAACTTTCAGTACTTC. Its protein product is CSVRSGGNFQYF.

This sequence joins TRBV2 and TRBJ2-1; D remains ambiguous. Germline CDR1 and CDR2: SNHLY and FYNNEI. CDR3 length equals 14 residues. V dropped 4 bases and J dropped 3 bases, with 10 bases sitting between them. In DNA form, the CDR3 reads TGTGCCAGCAGTGCGGTCAGAGGCTACAATGAGCAGTTCTTC. As protein: CASSAVRGYNEQFF.